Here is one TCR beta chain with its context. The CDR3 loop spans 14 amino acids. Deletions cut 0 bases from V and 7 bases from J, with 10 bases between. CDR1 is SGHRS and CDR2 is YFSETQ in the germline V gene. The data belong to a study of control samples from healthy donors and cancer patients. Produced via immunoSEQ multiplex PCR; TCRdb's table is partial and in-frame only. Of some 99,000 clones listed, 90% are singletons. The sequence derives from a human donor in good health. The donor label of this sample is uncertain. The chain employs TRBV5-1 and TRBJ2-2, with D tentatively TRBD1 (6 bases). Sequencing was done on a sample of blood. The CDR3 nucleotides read TGCGCCAGCAGCTTGGACAGGGTGAGCGGGGAGCTGTTTTTT. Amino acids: CASSLDRVSGELFF.